This T cell receptor (beta chain) was identified during a study of tumor and adjacent non-tumor tissue in lung cancer. RNA was extracted from bulk tissue without any cell sorting. More than 3 cm separated this lung sample from the edge of the tumor. Three rounds of nested PCR, following a modified ARM-PCR protocol, produced the TCRbeta library. A single record per CDR3 protein comes from TCRdb applying MiXCR to the multiplex PCR reads. The data contain some 100,000 distinct CDR3 sequences, approximately 60% of them seen just once; the ten biggest clones take up roughly 19%. On this clonotype itself: The CDR3 does not close with the conserved phenylalanine or tryptophan, likely indicating a read error.

V was shortened by 6 bases and J by 8 bases, with 14 bases between the two germline ends. CDR3 length: 14 residues. The sequencing sample was made of distant non-tumor lung tissue. The receptor was isolated from a man between 25 and 39 years old with non-small cell lung cancer. The V gene is TRBV12-3 or TRBV12-4, the J gene TRBJ1-6; D is perhaps TRBD1 (6 bases). In DNA form, the CDR3 reads TGTGCCAGCAGCAGACAAGGACAGTATTCACCCCTCCACCTT. Amino acid sequence: CASSRQGQYSPLHL.